This T cell receptor beta chain is drawn from a study of T cells in Graves' hyperthyroidism and ophthalmopathy. The investigators amplified TCR beta CDR3 regions from RNA transcripts. In the first-round RT-PCR of the TCR CDR3, the HTBI primer set was used. MiXCR, run by TCRdb on the multiplex PCR reads, gives a single entry per CDR3 protein. In the table there are about 410,000 distinct CDR3 sequences, about 14% of which are singletons. Study-wide findings and caveats: In blood, most of the thyroid clonotypes expanded above 0.001 were also present.

On this clonotype: No antigen is known for it.

With 6 bases removed from V and 4 bases from J, the gap between germline ends came to 15 bases. This CDR3 is 14 amino acids long. The germline V gene has CDR1 ENHRY and CDR2 SYGVKD. The sample consisted of blood. The chain joins TRBV10-3 to TRBJ1-2; D not certain. The TCR comes from a young man with Graves' ophthalmopathy. DNA for the CDR3: TGTGCCATCAGCATCGAACCCCCAGGCTATGGCTACACCTTC. Translation gives CAISIEPPGYGYTF.